This is a list of T cell receptor beta chains from one sample in a study of cytomegalovirus exposure and HLA in healthy donors. Sequenced by immunoSEQ multiplex PCR; TCRdb stores in-frame clones only, minus some. The sample contains 130,000 or so clones, nearly 90% of which appear only once. The sequenced sample was PBMCs. The receptors shown here come from a man aged 25 to 45 in good health and CMV-seronegative. The CDR3 runs from the conserved cysteine through the conserved F or W. Fields, in order: D gene, clone size, J gene, V gene, CDR3 DNA, CDR3 protein. The D gene is left open where the match is weak. Not all rows give a size; the values are once, few, many and, for expanded clones, a class.

d_gene: .
abundance: .
j_gene: TRBJ2-7
v_gene: TRBV2
CDR3nt: TGTGCCAGCAGGCCCCACGCGGGAAGGGACGAGCAGTACTTC
CDR3aa: CASRPHAGRDEQYF

d_gene: .
abundance: .
j_gene: TRBJ2-2
v_gene: TRBV11-2
CDR3nt: TGTGCCAGCAGCTTAGGAGGCCTTGGCGGTAGAGCCACCGGGGAGCTGTTTTTT
CDR3aa: CASSLGGLGGRATGELFF

d_gene: TRBD2
abundance: .
j_gene: TRBJ2-5
v_gene: TRBV7-2
CDR3nt: TGTGCCAGCAGCTCCCTGTGGGGACTAGCGGGGGACCAAGAGACCCAGTACTTC
CDR3aa: CASSSLWGLAGDQETQYF

d_gene: .
abundance: few
j_gene: TRBJ1-2
v_gene: TRBV2
CDR3nt: TGTGCCAGCATGGGGGGGGCGGAGTCTAACTATGGCTACACCTTC
CDR3aa: CASMGGAESNYGYTF

d_gene: TRBD1
abundance: .
j_gene: TRBJ2-7
v_gene: TRBV4-1
CDR3nt: TGCGCCAGCAGCCAAGAGGGACAGGGGGTTTACGAGCAGTACTTC
CDR3aa: CASSQEGQGVYEQYF

d_gene: TRBD2
abundance: .
j_gene: TRBJ2-7
v_gene: TRBV6-5
CDR3nt: TGTGCCAGCAGTTACACTAGCGGGGGCTACGAGCAGTACTTC
CDR3aa: CASSYTSGGYEQYF

d_gene: TRBD1
abundance: .
j_gene: TRBJ1-2
v_gene: TRBV28
CDR3nt: TGTGCCAGCAGTAGTAGGGACAGGTATGGCTACACCTTC
CDR3aa: CASSSRDRYGYTF

d_gene: .
abundance: .
j_gene: TRBJ1-1
v_gene: TRBV5-1
CDR3nt: TGCGCCAGCAGCTCCTCGACAAGTACAGTGAACACTGAAGCTTTCTTT
CDR3aa: CASSSSTSTVNTEAFF

d_gene: TRBD2
abundance: .
j_gene: TRBJ2-7
v_gene: TRBV27
CDR3nt: TGTGCCAGCAGTTCGGGACTAGCGGGGGATGAGCAGTACTTC
CDR3aa: CASSSGLAGDEQYF

d_gene: .
abundance: .
j_gene: TRBJ1-6
v_gene: TRBV6-5
CDR3nt: TGTGCCAGCAGTTACTCCAGAATAAATTCACCCCTCCACTTT
CDR3aa: CASSYSRINSPLHF

d_gene: .
abundance: .
j_gene: TRBJ1-6
v_gene: TRBV6-5
CDR3nt: TGTGCCAGCACCACGGGAACAGACGGTAATTCACCCCTCCACTTT
CDR3aa: CASTTGTDGNSPLHF

d_gene: .
abundance: .
j_gene: TRBJ2-7
v_gene: TRBV5-1
CDR3nt: TGCGCCAGCAGCTTGGAAGGAGGTACGCTTTTCGAGCAGTACTTC
CDR3aa: CASSLEGGTLFEQYF

d_gene: .
abundance: .
j_gene: TRBJ1-1
v_gene: TRBV19
CDR3nt: TGTGCCAGTACAACCAGGGGAGGGTACATGAACACTGAAGCTTTCTTT
CDR3aa: CASTTRGGYMNTEAFF

d_gene: .
abundance: .
j_gene: TRBJ1-1
v_gene: TRBV4-2
CDR3nt: TGTGCCAGCAGCTACTCGCCCCGCGGGGGCACTGAAGCTTTCTTT
CDR3aa: CASSYSPRGGTEAFF

d_gene: .
abundance: once
j_gene: TRBJ2-5
v_gene: TRBV2
CDR3nt: TGTGCCAGCAGTGCGGCGGAGGTTGAGACCCAGTACTTC
CDR3aa: CASSAAEVETQYF

d_gene: TRBD2
abundance: .
j_gene: TRBJ2-2
v_gene: TRBV6-5
CDR3nt: TGTGCCAGCAGGACCAGCGGGGGGGCTAACGGGGAGCTGTTTTTT
CDR3aa: CASRTSGGANGELFF

d_gene: .
abundance: .
j_gene: TRBJ1-4
v_gene: TRBV6-5
CDR3nt: TGTGCCAGCAGTTACAGCGGGGGTAATGAAAAACTGTTTTTT
CDR3aa: CASSYSGGNEKLFF

d_gene: .
abundance: .
j_gene: TRBJ1-2
v_gene: TRBV6-5
CDR3nt: TGTGCCAGCAGTTACAGAGGGTTCAGAGGCTACACCTTC
CDR3aa: CASSYRGFRGYTF

d_gene: TRBD1
abundance: .
j_gene: TRBJ2-7
v_gene: TRBV15
CDR3nt: TGTGCCACCAGCAGAGGTAGGACAGGGTACTCCTACGAGCAGTACTTC
CDR3aa: CATSRGRTGYSYEQYF

d_gene: TRBD1
abundance: .
j_gene: TRBJ2-5
v_gene: TRBV20-1
CDR3nt: TGCAGTCGACAGGGGACGGAGACCCAGTACTTC
CDR3aa: CSRQGTETQYF

d_gene: TRBD1
abundance: few
j_gene: TRBJ1-2
v_gene: TRBV27
CDR3nt: TGTGCCAGCAGTTCGACAGGGAGGGGCTACACCTTC
CDR3aa: CASSSTGRGYTF

d_gene: .
abundance: .
j_gene: TRBJ2-3
v_gene: TRBV19
CDR3nt: TGTGCCACTCGACGGTCGGGAGCGTACACAGATACGCAGTATTTT
CDR3aa: CATRRSGAYTDTQYF

d_gene: TRBD1
abundance: .
j_gene: TRBJ1-1
v_gene: TRBV7-9
CDR3nt: TGTGCCAGCAGCTCCAGGGGGATGAACACTGAAGCTTTCTTT
CDR3aa: CASSSRGMNTEAFF

d_gene: TRBD1
abundance: .
j_gene: TRBJ1-5
v_gene: TRBV12-5
CDR3nt: TGTGCTAGTGGCCTGACAGGGGGTCAGCCCCAGCATTTT
CDR3aa: CASGLTGGQPQHF

d_gene: TRBD1
abundance: .
j_gene: TRBJ1-2
v_gene: TRBV28
CDR3nt: TGTGCCAGCAGATTTATAGGACAGGGGGCGAACGGCTACACCTTC
CDR3aa: CASRFIGQGANGYTF

d_gene: .
abundance: .
j_gene: TRBJ1-3
v_gene: TRBV19
CDR3nt: TGTGCCAGTTGGGGCAGGGTGTCCGCTGGAAACACCATATATTTT
CDR3aa: CASWGRVSAGNTIYF